This TCR beta chain was sequenced in a study of blood T cell repertoires in COVID-19 (TCRdb year 2020). Context from the whole study: Samples covering the acute and convalescent phases of COVID-19 were provided by collaborators in the United States, Italy and Spain. The material from the prospective study consisted of cDNA or gDNA derived from T cells, B-cell-depleted T cells, or PBMCs. Deeply sampled blood TCRbeta repertoires from subjects exposed to, actively infected with, or recovered from COVID-19 were included in the dataset. The repertoires were released in a freely available public database meant as a resource for research on the immune response to SARS-CoV-2. The samples were drawn from the first 160 participants of the ongoing ImmuneRACE study and from 1,254 subjects provided by 6 global collaborators. Sample metadata almost always included a de-identified subject ID, COVID-19 status, age in years and sex. Where available, HLA class I and class II types were taken from metadata supplied by the sample provider and were not determined by assay-based typing. Paper-wide results and their limitations: How much clinical and demographic metadata was included differed by source and by participant, and the metadata was provided uncurated.

The immunoSEQ Assay, a bias-controlled multiplex PCR, was used to amplify TCRbeta CDR3 regions from genomic DNA. The source study handled its data this way. Within the assay, amplification of reference gene primers was used to estimate how many nucleated cells each sample contained. To quantify the absolute abundance of each unique TCRbeta CDR3 rearrangement, sequence reads were collapsed and filtered. For each sample, productive Simpson clonality was calculated by taking the square root of Simpson's diversity index across productive rearrangements. The immuneACCESS repertoire file appears here via TCRdb, limited to in-frame rearrangements. These files lack a portion of the clones; in checked studies, under half of the deficit traces to unresolved V genes, and the cause of the others is not known. For V, J and clone size, that table is used; D and trimming come from the DNA. The sample contains some 190,000 clones, 60% to 85% of them found a single time. Roughly 7.8% of the sample is taken by the ten largest.

Each collaborating institution followed its own protocols to collect whole blood in K2EDTA tubes. For TCRbeta analysis, collaborators shipped samples in one of three forms: frozen whole blood, isolated PBMCs, or DNA extracted from either of those sample types. About this clone itself: The target of this receptor is not known. No much larger clone is present one base from it, and per-base qualities are unavailable.

The CDR3 spans 21 residues, from the cysteine through the phenylalanine. Only CDR3 DNA is held: 63 bases, read in frame from base 1. For this chain, trimming is 2 bases at the V end and 1 base at the J end, and the number of junction bases without a gene match is 15. CDR1 KGHSH and CDR2 LQKENI are derived from the germline V gene. The clonotype was recovered from a woman aged 50 to 60 with active or convalescent COVID-19. The V and J genes are TRBV18 and TRBJ2-6; 9 bases in the middle match TRBD1. The sample comprised peripheral blood. In nucleotides, the sequence is TGTGCCAGCTCACCAGTGGGGCTCATAGGGACAGGGTCTTCTGGGGCCAACGTCCTGACTTTC. It specifies CASSPVGLIGTGSSGANVLTF.